This TCR beta chain emerged from a study of tumor-infiltrating lymphocytes in primary liver carcinoma (TCRdb year 2017). The study in broad terms: Of the five patients (three men and two women, aged 30 to 69 years), four had hepatocellular carcinoma and one had combined HCC and intrahepatic cholangiocarcinoma. The five patients had tumors staged T1-T3 N0M0, with maximum diameters ranging from about 4.2 to 11 cm. Each sample produced about 3.5 to 7.13 million productive TCRbeta reads, and read depth showed no significant difference between tissue types. For each liver tumor, the study sampled five regions along with adjacent normal tissue and blood, and applied TCRbeta repertoire sequencing, expression microarrays and whole-exome sequencing. TCRbeta repertoire sequencing covered approximately 35 specimens from 5 patients: 25 tumor regions, 5 adjacent noncancerous liver tissues and 5 peripheral blood samples. To link TCRbeta repertoire diversity to the local molecular phenotype, the approximately 25 tumor region samples were profiled with Agilent mRNA microarrays. Repertoires from technical replicates were highly reproducible, with mean shared-clone rates roughly 0.86 and correlation coefficients above 0.95. The investigation overall reported the following: Repertoire overlap was higher between tumor regions (mean roughly 35%) than tumor-adjacent (approximately 17%) or tumor-blood (approximately 14%) pairs, consistent with antigen-driven expansion. Just about 7-25% of top clones turned up in all five regions of a tumor, which suggests spatial heterogeneity among tumor-infiltrating T cells. Compared with blood, tumors had a significantly larger share of the repertoire taken up by the top 250 clones (p = 0.039). Only the TCR beta chain was sequenced, so true repertoire diversity is likely underestimated because unpaired alpha chains were not captured. With just a handful of patients in the study, the authors point out that the findings should be validated in a larger study. Since the samples were bulk and unsorted, there was no way to compare CD4+ and CD8+ T cell repertoires.

TCRbeta-specific cDNA was reverse-transcribed from about 0.45 ug total RNA using a constant-region primer and ProtoScript II reverse transcriptase. Three nested multiplex PCR rounds, following a slightly modified ARM-PCR procedure, were used to build the TCRbeta libraries. Multiplex TRBV1-TRBV30 forward primers and a Cbeta reverse primer were used in the first two PCR rounds, each of which was run for 9 to 11 cycles. Sample barcodes and Illumina adapters were added in a final 25-cycle PCR with Deep VentR polymerase. Before sequencing, amplicons of 200-500 bp were gel-purified using a QIAquick gel extraction kit. An Illumina HiSeq 2500 was used to sequence the TCRbeta amplicons with 250-bp paired-end reads. As for the authors' bioinformatics: To recover full CDR3 sequences, reads were quality-trimmed using Trimmomatic v0.33 and paired reads were then merged using FLASH v1.2.11. V, D and J germline segments were assigned to the rearranged TCRbeta sequences by MiGEC v1.2.1b. Clonotype statistics, along with Shannon-Wiener diversity indices, were calculated using VDJtools v1.0.0. Except for diversity analysis, only each sample's 250 most abundant clonotypes were used in subsequent analyses to reduce sampling bias. Starting from the raw public reads, TCRdb applied fastp trimming at Q25, assembled clones with MiXCR and retained in-frame beta chains. All rows with the same CDR3 protein become a single entry with the most common DNA and genes. TCRdb's processing, not the study's, gives the V and J calls here. The sample yields 120,000 or so distinct CDR3 sequences; around 62% were counted once. The ten largest clones capture 9.3% of the sample.

Total RNA and DNA were co-extracted without cell sorting from roughly 20-30 mg of bulk tissue using the AllPrep DNA/RNA mini kit. Roughly five patients with histopathologically diagnosed primary liver carcinoma underwent surgical resection in China between 2015 and March 2016. Patients had chronic HBV infection and were treatment-naive at sampling. Five spatially separated regions were sampled from each tumor: the superior, inferior, left-lateral and right-lateral poles, plus the tumor centre. Histological examination found more than 75% viable tumor cells in every tumor sample. Pieces of fresh tumor and adjacent tissue were cut in half, with one half kept in RNAlater at -80 degrees C and the other half sent for histology. As for this clonotype: No cognate antigen has been identified for it. A read error may be the cause here, since a much bigger clone is one base away.

Taken from the germline V gene, the CDR1 and CDR2 loops are MNHNS and SASEGT. Inclusive of the bounding cysteine and phenylalanine, the CDR3 is 12 residues long. Only the CDR3 portion is preserved as DNA: 36 bases, with reading frame beginning at the first base. The sequence derives from a woman aged 55-75 years with primary liver carcinoma and hepatitis B virus infection. Rearrangement joined TRBV6-1 to TRBJ2-3, with the D gene too uncertain to name. Sequencing was performed on liver tumor tissue from sampling region 1. The sample's cell subset or site label, decoded: tumor region T1, superior pole. The sequenced DNA: TGTGCCAACAGTCCCCGTTTCGATACGCAGTATTTT. This gives the protein CANSPRFDTQYF.